The 17 T cell receptor beta chains below all came from one sample that was sequenced in a study of blood T cell repertoires in COVID-19. Data came from immunoSEQ multiplex PCR; TCRdb stores just in-frame clones and leaves some out. The table has about 300,000 clones, 85% to 90% seen once; the top ten hold over 5.5%. Sequenced: peripheral blood. The receptors shown here come from a woman aged 45-65 years with COVID-19, enrolled during active disease.

The chain has TRBV7-8 and TRBJ1-2, with 11 bases identical to TRBD1. Germline values: CDR1 SGHVS, CDR2 FQNEAQ. V shed 5 bases, J shed 1 base, and the junction held 9 bases outside the gene matches. CDR3 length equals 17 residues. CDR3 coding DNA: TGTGCCAGCAGCCCAGGGGTTGGGACAGGGGGTAACTATGGCTACACCTTC. Translation gives CASSPGVGTGGNYGYTF.

Worth noting for this clone: Other DNA variants within this sample encode the same CDR3. The chain combines TRBV7-9 with TRBJ2-1, with a tentative D call TRBD2 (6 bases). This CDR3 region has 13 residues. Germline V CDR1 and CDR2: SEHNR, FQNEAQ (reference sequence). The ends were cut back, 3 bases at V and 4 bases at J, with 7 bases in the middle. The CDR3 protein is CASSLGTYNEQFF. In DNA form, the CDR3 reads TGTGCCAGCAGCTTGGGGACTTACAATGAGCAGTTCTTC. Filled out from reference TRBV7-9 and TRBJ2-1, the complete variable domain reads DTGVSQNPRHKITKRGQNVTFRCDPISEHNRLYWYRQTLGQGPEFLTYFQNEAQLEKSRLLSDRFSAERPKGSFSTLEIQRTEQGDSAMYLCASSLGTYNEQFFGPGTRLTVL.

This chain uses TRBV21-1 with TRBJ2-7; the tabulated D call, TRBD1, remains unverified against the DNA. TRBV21-1 is a pseudogene locus. This CDR3 is 15 amino acids long. CDR3: CASSDRDRGRYEQYF. DNA of the CDR3: TGTGCCAGCAGCGACCGGGACAGGGGGCGATACGAGCAGTACTTC.

There are many counts of this clone. The chain combines TRBV5-1 with TRBJ2-3; D might be TRBD1 (6 bases). CDR3 length: 16 amino acids. Germline V lookup: CDR1 SGHRS, CDR2 YFSETQ. Deletions cut 4 bases from V and 2 bases from J, with 17 bases between. CDR3 residues: CASSPGQNKNTDTQYF. The CDR3 coding sequence is TGCGCCAGCAGCCCGGGACAAAACAAAAACACAGATACGCAGTATTTT.

This clone has only one observation. The chain couples TRBV7-8 to TRBJ1-3; no clear D. The germline CDR1 and CDR2 sequences are SGHVS and FQNEAQ. V gave up 3 bases and J gave up 0 bases, with 15 bases separating them. The CDR3 contains 17 residues. Written as DNA, the CDR3 is TGTGCCAGCAGCTTTTACTACGCACCGAGCTCTGGAAACACCATATATTTT. As protein: CASSFYYAPSSGNTIYF.

The chain couples TRBV6-5 to TRBJ1-5; D gene ambiguous. Trimming removed 6 bases from V and 1 base from J, with 13 bases in between. The CDR3 sequence is 15 residues long. The germline CDR1 and CDR2 sequences are MNHEY and SVGAGI. CDR3 bases: TGTGCCAGCAGATTAGGAGGAGGAAGCAATCAGCCCCAGCATTTT. It specifies CASRLGGGSNQPQHF.

The V gene is TRBV4-3, the J gene TRBJ2-5, with D tentatively TRBD2 (6 bases). The CDR3 totals 15 residues. CDR1 and CDR2 from the germline V gene are LGHNA and YSLEER. The V end was cut by 1 base, the J end by 2 bases, with 11 bases between. The CDR3 reads CASSQGSGVQETQYF. The CDR3 DNA follows: TGCGCCAGCAGCCAAGGTTCGGGGGTGCAAGAGACCCAGTACTTC.

V is TRBV6-2 or TRBV6-3 and J is TRBJ2-7; 12 bases line up with TRBD2. J gave up 3 bases and V 5 bases, and 5 bases lay outside the gene matches. The germline CDR1 and CDR2 sequences are MNHEY and SVGEGT. The CDR3 extends over 15 amino acids. CDR3 bases: TGTGCCAGCAGTCGACTAGCGGGAGTTAACTACGAGCAGTACTTC. This codes for CASSRLAGVNYEQYF.

The chain carries TRBV7-6 and TRBJ2-1; 14 nucleotides align to TRBD2. Germline trimming cut 5 bases from V and 7 bases from J; bases unmatched to any gene: 4. CDR3 length: 15 amino acids. The germline CDR1 and CDR2 sequences are SGHVS and FNYEAQ. CDR3 residues: CASSPGLAGANEQFF. The DNA for the CDR3 is TGTGCCAGCAGCCCGGGACTAGCGGGAGCTAATGAGCAGTTCTTC. Full variable domain (remainder filled in from reference TRBV7-6 and TRBJ2-1): GAGVSQSPRYKVTKRGQDVALRCDPISGHVSLYWYRQALGQGPEFLTYFNYEAQQDKSGLPNDRFSAERPEGSISTLTIQRTEQRDSAMYRCASSPGLAGANEQFFGPGTRLTVL.

This clone was detected ten times or more. The chain has TRBV6-2 or TRBV6-3 and TRBJ1-2; D unresolved. Germline values: CDR1 MNHEY, CDR2 SVGEGT. CDR3 length equals 13 residues. The V and J ends lost 2 bases and 4 bases respectively, with 8 bases between them. The CDR3 reads CASSYPQLYGYTF. CDR3 nucleotide sequence: TGTGCCAGCAGTTACCCGCAACTCTATGGCTACACCTTC.

The V call is TRBV18, the J call TRBJ1-5; tentatively, D is TRBD1 (6 bases). Germline values: CDR1 KGHSH, CDR2 LQKENI. The CDR3 length is 17 residues. Trimming removed 2 bases at V and 4 bases at J, with 18 bases between. The DNA of the CDR3 is TGTGCCAGCTCACCAATGATGTCAGGACAGAATAATCAGCCCCAGCATTTT. Residues: CASSPMMSGQNNQPQHF.

The chain joins TRBV19 to TRBJ2-7; 9 nucleotides align to TRBD1. Looked up from germline, CDR1 is LNHDA and CDR2 is SQIVND (reference sequence). The trim removed 7 bases at V and 3 bases at J, leaving 10 bases unmatched. The length of the CDR3 is 15 residues. For the CDR3, the DNA is TGTGCCAGTACGGGGACCCCGGGACAGGGCTACGAGCAGTACTTC. Its translation: CASTGTPGQGYEQYF.

This clone appeared once. V gene TRBV4-3 combines with J gene TRBJ1-4, with D tentatively TRBD1 (5 bases). The length of the CDR3 is 15 residues. Trimming cost V 6 bases and J 3 bases, with 14 bases left between them. CDR1 is LGHNA, CDR2 YSLEER, per germline. The CDR3: CASSLGQGSNEKLFF. CDR3 bases: TGCGCCAGCAGTCTTGGTCAGGGCTCTAATGAAAAACTGTTTTTT.

The CDR3 loop reads CASSQSGTSGRAGWQFF. CDR3 coding DNA: TGTGCCAGCAGCCAATCCGGGACTAGCGGGAGGGCCGGGTGGCAGTTCTTC. V gene TRBV3-1 (or the pseudogene TRBV3-2) combines with J gene TRBJ2-1; 16 bases fit TRBD2. J gave up 12 bases and V 2 bases, and 10 bases lay outside the gene matches. Germline V CDR1 and CDR2: LGHDT, YNNKEL (reference sequence). The CDR3 consists of 17 residues.

The chain recombines TRBV6-5 with TRBJ1-2; TRBD1 aligns across 9 bases. Unmatched junction bases numbered 6, after V lost 6 bases and J lost 1 base. Germline V gives CDR1 MNHEY, CDR2 SVGAGI. CDR3 length: 15 amino acids. CDR3 coding DNA: TGTGCCAGCAGGCCACCGGACAGGGGTAACTATGGCTACACCTTC. Translated: CASRPPDRGNYGYTF.

This sequence joins TRBV19 and TRBJ2-7; TRBD2 agrees at 10 bases. The V and J ends lost 4 bases and 6 bases, in that order; junction bases with no gene match: 6. This CDR3 has 14 residues. The germline V gene has CDR1 LNHDA and CDR2 SQIVND (reference sequence). Written as DNA, the CDR3 is TGTGCCAGTAGTACTGGGCTAGCGGGAGTCGAGCAGTACTTC. Translation gives CASSTGLAGVEQYF. The whole variable domain, filled in from reference TRBV19 and TRBJ2-7, reads DGGITQSPKYLFRKEGQNVTLSCEQNLNHDAMYWYRQDPGQGLRLIYYSQIVNDFQKGDIAEGYSVSREKKESFPLTVTSAQKNPTAFYLCASSTGLAGVEQYFGPGTRLTVT.

In this sample, this clone turned up once. V is TRBV15 and J is TRBJ2-1; TRBD2 aligns across 15 bases. Per the germline V gene, CDR1 is LNHNV and CDR2 is YYDKDF (reference sequence). There are 18 residues in the CDR3. Trimming took 6 bases from V and 6 from J; bases not matched to a gene: 12. The DNA for the CDR3 is TGTGCCACCAGGAAGAGAGGACTAGCGGGAGGGCCCGGCAATGAGCAGTTCTTC. This sequence encodes CATRKRGLAGGPGNEQFF.